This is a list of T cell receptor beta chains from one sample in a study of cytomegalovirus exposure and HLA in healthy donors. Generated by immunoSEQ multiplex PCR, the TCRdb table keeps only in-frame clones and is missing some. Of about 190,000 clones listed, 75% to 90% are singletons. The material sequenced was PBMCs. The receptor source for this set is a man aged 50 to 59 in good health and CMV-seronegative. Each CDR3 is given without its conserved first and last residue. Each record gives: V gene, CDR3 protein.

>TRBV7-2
ASSVGQGLEKLF
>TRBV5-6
ASSLGDSSNQPQH
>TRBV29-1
SIQTGLDEQY
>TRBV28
ASSLVRANQPQH
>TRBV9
ASSERLGENQETQY
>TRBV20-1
SASGDREF
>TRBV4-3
ASSQDLKEGYGYT
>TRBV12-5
ASASEGFGTGELF
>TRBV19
ASSGTSGGPETQY
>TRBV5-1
ASSWGTFNTGELF
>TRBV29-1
SVDPLQTGELF
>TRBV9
ASSVGGRVYEQY
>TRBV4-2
ASSHLTGDRGTEAF
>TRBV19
ASNDRGLYGYT
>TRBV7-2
ASSLVRGKNLVNEQF
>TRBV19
ATGGPSYNEQF
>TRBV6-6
ASSYTGPGDYGYT
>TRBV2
ASRVLAGDYEQY
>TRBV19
ASGSGANVLT
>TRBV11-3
ASSRGKPTDTQY
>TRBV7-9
ASSLAAATGYEQY
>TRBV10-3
AISQGDSNQPQH
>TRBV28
ASSPGQFYGYT
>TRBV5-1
ASARTGFPSSYEQY
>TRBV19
ASTSRGGRDEQF
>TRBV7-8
ASSLQGSSYEQY
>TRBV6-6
ASSPHDRASTDTQY
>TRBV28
ASSLGDRRNSPLH
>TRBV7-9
ASSPRRGGNTEAF
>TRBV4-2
ASSQDPGEIYGYT
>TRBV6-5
ASSSDRGGTEAF
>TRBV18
ASSPGLISNQPQH
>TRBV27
ASSFQGASYEQY
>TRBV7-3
ASSRTSGNTDTQY
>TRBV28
ASSRGGWTEAF
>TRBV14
ASSRSGGASYEQY
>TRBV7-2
ASSFSADKYNEQF
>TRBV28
ASRNSYEQY
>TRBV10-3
AISDGLAGVYEQY
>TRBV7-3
ASSLTGTGVPEAF
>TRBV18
ASSPRGGVQGETQY
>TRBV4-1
ASSQSGLAGGTGELF
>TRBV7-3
ASSSGSRGQETQY
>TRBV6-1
ASSPRQGATGELF
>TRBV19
ATCDRAGATDTQY
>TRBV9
ASSARGGSGDTQY
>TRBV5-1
ASSPDMVRGLSGANVLT